This section outlines one T cell receptor beta chain sequence together with its context. The sample belongs to a study of blood T cell repertoires in COVID-19. V shed 5 bases and J shed 2 bases, with 16 bases lying between them. This CDR3 contains 15 residues. Germline CDR1 and CDR2: MNHEY and SMNVEV (reference sequence). The assay was immunoSEQ multiplex PCR, and TCRdb's table has in-frame clones only and misses some. The profile shows 110,000 to 150,000 clones, about 89% of them singletons. The sequence came from a man aged 55 to 70 with active or convalescent COVID-19. The chain employs TRBV27 and TRBJ2-7; TRBD2 is a possible D gene (6 bases). The specimen sequenced was peripheral blood. CDR3 in amino acids: CASSISGLDTYEQYF. CDR3 sequence (DNA): TGTGCCAGCAGTATCTCGGGACTTGATACCTACGAGCAGTACTTC.